This TCR beta chain was captured by sequencing in a study of control samples from healthy donors and cancer patients. The data were produced by immunoSEQ multiplex PCR, yet TCRdb's version contains in-frame clones alone and is incomplete. The specimen's table records approximately 190,000 clones. V was pared by 1 base and J by 2 bases, with 7 bases between. CDR3 length equals 14 residues. Germline CDR1 and CDR2: SGHDT and YYEEEE. The sequence came from a woman aged 25-40 years in good health. The chain carries TRBV5-6 and TRBJ1-5; D gene ambiguous. The sample was blood. The CDR3 loop reads CASSLWQRNQPQHF. CDR3 nucleotide sequence: TGTGCCAGCAGCTTGTGGCAGCGCAATCAGCCCCAGCATTTT.